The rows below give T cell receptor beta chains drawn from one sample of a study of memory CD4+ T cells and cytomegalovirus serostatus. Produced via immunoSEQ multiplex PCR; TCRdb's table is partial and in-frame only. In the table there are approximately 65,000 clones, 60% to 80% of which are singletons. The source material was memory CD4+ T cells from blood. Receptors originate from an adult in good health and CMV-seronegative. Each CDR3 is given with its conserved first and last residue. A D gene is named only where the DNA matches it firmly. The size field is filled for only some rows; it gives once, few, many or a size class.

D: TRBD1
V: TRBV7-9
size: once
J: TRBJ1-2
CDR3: CASSPSGTGRYTF
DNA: TGTGCCAGCAGCCCCTCCGGGACAGGTAGATACACCTTC

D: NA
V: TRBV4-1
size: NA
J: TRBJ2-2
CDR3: CASSHPGAGWREKSSGELFF
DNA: TGCGCCAGCAGCCACCCCGGGGCGGGGTGGCGGGAAAAAAGTAGCGGGGAGCTGTTTTTT

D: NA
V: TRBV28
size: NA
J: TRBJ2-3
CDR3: CASSLIRADTQYF
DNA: TGTGCCAGCAGTTTAATACGTGCAGATACGCAGTATTTT

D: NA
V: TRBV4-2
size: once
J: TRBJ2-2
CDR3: CASSQGGMGTGELFF
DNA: TGTGCCAGCAGCCAAGGTGGAATGGGGACCGGGGAGCTGTTTTTT

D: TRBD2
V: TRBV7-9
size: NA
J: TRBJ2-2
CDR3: CASSLGRERNTGELFF
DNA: TGTGCCAGCAGCTTGGGGCGGGAGAGGAACACCGGGGAGCTGTTTTTT

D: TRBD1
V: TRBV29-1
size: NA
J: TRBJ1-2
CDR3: CSVTGEFSYGYTF
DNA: TGCAGCGTGACAGGGGAATTTAGTTATGGCTACACCTTC

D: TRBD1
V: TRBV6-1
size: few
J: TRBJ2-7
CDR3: CASSEKTTYGTGTYEQYF
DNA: TGTGCCAGCAGTGAAAAAACCACCTACGGGACAGGGACCTACGAGCAGTACTTC

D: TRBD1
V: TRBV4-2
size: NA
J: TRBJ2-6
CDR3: CASSPRDRDSGANVLTF
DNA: TGTGCCAGCAGCCCTAGGGACAGGGACTCTGGGGCCAACGTCCTGACTTTC

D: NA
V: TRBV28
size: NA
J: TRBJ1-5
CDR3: CASSPSGHQPQHF
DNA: TGTGCCAGCAGTCCCTCAGGTCATCAGCCCCAGCATTTT

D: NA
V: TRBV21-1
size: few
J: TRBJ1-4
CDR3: CASPWEGIRGTNEKLFF
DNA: TGTGCCAGCCCTTGGGAGGGGATCCGGGGAACTAATGAAAAACTGTTTTTT

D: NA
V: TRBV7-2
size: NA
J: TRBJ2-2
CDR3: CASSLAPRTGELFF
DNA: TGTGCCAGCAGCTTAGCCCCTCGTACCGGGGAGCTGTTTTTT

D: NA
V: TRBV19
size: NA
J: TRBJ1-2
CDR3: CASTPGILAGYGYTF
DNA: TGTGCCAGTACCCCAGGGATTCTCGCTGGGTATGGCTACACCTTC

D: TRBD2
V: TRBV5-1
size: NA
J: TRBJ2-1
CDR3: CASSPQLAGGPNEQFF
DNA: TGCGCCAGCAGCCCCCAACTAGCGGGGGGGCCGAATGAGCAGTTCTTC

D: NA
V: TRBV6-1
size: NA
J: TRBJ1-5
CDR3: CASSETSPRVEQPQHF
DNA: TGTGCCAGCAGTGAAACCTCGCCGAGGGTGGAGCAGCCCCAGCATTTT

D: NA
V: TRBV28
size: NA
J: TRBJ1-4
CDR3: CASSPTGAGEKLFF
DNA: TGTGCCAGCAGTCCCACGGGGGCGGGTGAAAAACTGTTTTTT

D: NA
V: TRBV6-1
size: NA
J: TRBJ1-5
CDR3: CASSEGRGPLRSQPQHF
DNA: TGTGCCAGCAGTGAAGGGAGGGGCCCATTAAGGAGTCAGCCCCAGCATTTT

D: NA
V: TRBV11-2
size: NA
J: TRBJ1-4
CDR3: CASSLRRTTSLNEKLFF
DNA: TGTGCCAGCAGCTTACGTCGGACAACCTCCCTTAATGAAAAACTGTTTTTT

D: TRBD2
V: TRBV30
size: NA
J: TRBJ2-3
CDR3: CAWSVSAGGYTDTQYF
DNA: TGTGCCTGGAGTGTTTCAGCGGGAGGATACACAGATACGCAGTATTTT

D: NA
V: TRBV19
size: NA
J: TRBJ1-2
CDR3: CASTLGGGYTF
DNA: TGTGCCAGTACCCTCGGGGGTGGCTACACCTTC

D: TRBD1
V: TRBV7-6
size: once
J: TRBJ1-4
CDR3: CASSPGQGREKLFF
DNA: TGTGCCAGCAGCCCGGGACAGGGAAGGGAAAAACTGTTTTTT

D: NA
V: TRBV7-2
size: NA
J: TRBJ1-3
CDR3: CASSLTQPGNTIYF
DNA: TGTGCCAGCAGCTTAACCCAGCCTGGAAACACCATATATTTT